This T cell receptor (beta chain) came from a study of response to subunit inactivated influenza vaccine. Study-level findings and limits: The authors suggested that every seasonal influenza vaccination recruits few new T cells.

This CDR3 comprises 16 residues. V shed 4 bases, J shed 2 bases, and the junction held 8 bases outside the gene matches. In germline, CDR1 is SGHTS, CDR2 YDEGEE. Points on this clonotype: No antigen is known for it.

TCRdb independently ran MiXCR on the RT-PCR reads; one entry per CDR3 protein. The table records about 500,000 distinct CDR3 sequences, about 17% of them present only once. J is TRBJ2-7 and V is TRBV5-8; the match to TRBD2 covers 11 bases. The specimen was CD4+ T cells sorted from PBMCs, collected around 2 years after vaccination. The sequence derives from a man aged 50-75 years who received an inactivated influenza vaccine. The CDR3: CASSPGLAGGAYEQYF. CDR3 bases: TGTGCCAGCAGCCCGGGGCTAGCGGGAGGAGCCTACGAGCAGTACTTC.